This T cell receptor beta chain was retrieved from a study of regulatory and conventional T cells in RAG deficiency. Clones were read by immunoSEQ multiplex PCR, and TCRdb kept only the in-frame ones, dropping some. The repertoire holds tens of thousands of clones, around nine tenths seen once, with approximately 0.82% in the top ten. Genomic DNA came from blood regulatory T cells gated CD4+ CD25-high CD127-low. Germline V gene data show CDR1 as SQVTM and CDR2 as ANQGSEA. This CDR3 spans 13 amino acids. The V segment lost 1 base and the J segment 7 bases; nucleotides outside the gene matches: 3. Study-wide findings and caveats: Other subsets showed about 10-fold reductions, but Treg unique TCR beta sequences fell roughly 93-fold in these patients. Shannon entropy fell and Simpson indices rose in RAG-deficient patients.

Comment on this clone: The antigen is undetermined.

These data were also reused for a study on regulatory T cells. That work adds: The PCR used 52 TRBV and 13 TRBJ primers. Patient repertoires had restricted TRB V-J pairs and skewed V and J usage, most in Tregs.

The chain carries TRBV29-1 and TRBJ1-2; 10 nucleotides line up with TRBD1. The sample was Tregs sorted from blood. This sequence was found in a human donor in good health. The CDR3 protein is CSVEGRDRGGYTF. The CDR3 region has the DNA TGCAGCGTTGAAGGCCGGGACAGGGGTGGCTACACCTTC.